Described below is a single TCR beta chain sequence and its context. This entry belongs to a study of response to subunit inactivated influenza vaccine. MiXCR, applied by TCRdb to the RT-PCR reads, yields one record per CDR3 protein. The data hold about 480,000 distinct CDR3 sequences, with 10% to 11% observed a single time. The CDR3 spans 14 residues. Germline-derived CDR1 and CDR2 are MNHNS and SASEGT. Trimming removed 5 bases from V and 5 bases from J; junction bases left unmatched: 5. The material sequenced was PBMCs from blood, taken around seven weeks after vaccination. The chain links TRBV6-1 to TRBJ2-1; 8 nucleotides match TRBD2. This sequence originates from a man aged 45-65 years who received an inactivated influenza vaccine. CDR3 sequence: CASSPGLENNEQFF. CDR3 DNA: TGTGCCAGCAGTCCGGGACTAGAGAACAATGAGCAGTTCTTC.